The entry below describes one T cell receptor (beta chain). Its antigen remains undetermined. Base qualities are not provided; no much larger clone lies one nucleotide away. The sample comes from a study of control samples from healthy donors and cancer patients (dated by TCRdb to 2018 to 2021). Library preparation used the immunoSEQ multiplex PCR assay. TCRdb limited this immuneACCESS table to in-frame rearrangements with V and J called. A share of clones is missing; checked studies link under half to unresolved V genes, and the rest is unexplained. Counted in this sample were approximately 100,000 clones; around 88% of them appeared once. 12% to 15% of the sample comes from the top ten. At the junction V is shortened by 5 bases and J by 7 bases; bases outside the gene matches: 5. Including cysteine and phenylalanine, the CDR3 has 13 amino acids. Here the CDR3 DNA is all that survives: 39 bases in frame from base 1. CDR1 and CDR2 were assigned from the germline V gene as SGDLS and YYNGEE.

The sequencing sample was made of blood. The sequence links TRBV9 to TRBJ2-5, and 10 junction bases match TRBD2. This clonotype was obtained from a man aged 25-40 years in good health. The DNA reads TGTGCCAGCAGTGCTAGCGGGAGTGTGACCCAGTACTTC. This is translated as CASSASGSVTQYF.